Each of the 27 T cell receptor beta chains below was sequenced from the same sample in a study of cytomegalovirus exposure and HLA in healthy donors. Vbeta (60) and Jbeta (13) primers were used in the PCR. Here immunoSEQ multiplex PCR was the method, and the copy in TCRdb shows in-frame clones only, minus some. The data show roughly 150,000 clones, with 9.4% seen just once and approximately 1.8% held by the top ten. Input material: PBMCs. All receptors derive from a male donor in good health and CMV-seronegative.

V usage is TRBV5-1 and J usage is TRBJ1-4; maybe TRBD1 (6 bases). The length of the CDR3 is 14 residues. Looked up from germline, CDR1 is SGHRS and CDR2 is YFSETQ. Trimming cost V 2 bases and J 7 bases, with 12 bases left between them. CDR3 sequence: CASSFQGFGEKLFF. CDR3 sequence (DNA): TGCGCCAGCAGCTTCCAGGGGTTTGGTGAAAAACTGTTTTTT.

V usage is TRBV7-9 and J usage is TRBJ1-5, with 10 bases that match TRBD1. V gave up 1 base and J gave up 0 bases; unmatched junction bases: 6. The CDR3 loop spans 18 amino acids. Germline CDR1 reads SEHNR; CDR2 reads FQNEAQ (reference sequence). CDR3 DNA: TGTGCCAGCAGCTTAGGACCGGGACAGGGGAATAGCAATCAGCCCCAGCATTTT. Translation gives CASSLGPGQGNSNQPQHF. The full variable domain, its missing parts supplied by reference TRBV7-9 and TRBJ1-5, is DTGVSQNPRHKITKRGQNVTFRCDPISEHNRLYWYRQTLGQGPEFLTYFQNEAQLEKSRLLSDRFSAERPKGSFSTLEIQRTEQGDSAMYLCASSLGPGQGNSNQPQHFGDGTRLSIL.

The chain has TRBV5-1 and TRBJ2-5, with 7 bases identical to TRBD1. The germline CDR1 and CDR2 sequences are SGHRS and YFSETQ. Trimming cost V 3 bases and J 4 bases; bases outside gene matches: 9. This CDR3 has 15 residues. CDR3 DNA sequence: TGCGCCAGCAGCTCCCAGGACAGGTTGGGAGAGACCCAGTACTTC. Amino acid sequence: CASSSQDRLGETQYF.

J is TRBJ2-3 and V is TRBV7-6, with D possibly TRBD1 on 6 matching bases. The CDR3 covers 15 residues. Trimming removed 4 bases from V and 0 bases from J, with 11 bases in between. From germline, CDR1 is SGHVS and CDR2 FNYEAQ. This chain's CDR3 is CASSSGQFSTDTQYF. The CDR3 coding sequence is TGTGCCAGCAGCTCGGGACAATTTAGCACAGATACGCAGTATTTT.

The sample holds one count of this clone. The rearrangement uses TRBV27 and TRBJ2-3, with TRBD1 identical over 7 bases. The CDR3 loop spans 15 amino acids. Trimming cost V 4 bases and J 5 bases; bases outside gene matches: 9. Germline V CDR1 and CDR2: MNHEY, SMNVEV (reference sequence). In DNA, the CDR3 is TGTGCCAGCAGTTCAGAACAGGGGCAGGGAGATACGCAGTATTTT. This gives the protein CASSSEQGQGDTQYF.

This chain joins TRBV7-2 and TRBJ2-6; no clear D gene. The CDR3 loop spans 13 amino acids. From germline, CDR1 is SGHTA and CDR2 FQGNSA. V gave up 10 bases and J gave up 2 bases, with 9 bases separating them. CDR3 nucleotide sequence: TGTGCCATACCCCGGGCTGGGGCCAACGTCCTGACTTTC. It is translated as CAIPRAGANVLTF.

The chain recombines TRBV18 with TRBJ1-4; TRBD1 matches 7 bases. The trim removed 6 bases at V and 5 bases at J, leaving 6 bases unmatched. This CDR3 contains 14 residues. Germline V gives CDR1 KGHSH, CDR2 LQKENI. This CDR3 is CASSQTGPNEKLFF. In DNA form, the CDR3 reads TGTGCCAGCTCGCAGACAGGGCCGAATGAAAAACTGTTTTTT.

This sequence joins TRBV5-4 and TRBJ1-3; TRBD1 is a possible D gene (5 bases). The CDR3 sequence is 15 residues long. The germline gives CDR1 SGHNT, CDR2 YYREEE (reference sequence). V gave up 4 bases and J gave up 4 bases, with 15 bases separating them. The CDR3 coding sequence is TGTGCCAGCAGCCCAAAGACGGGGGGGGGAAACACCATATATTTT. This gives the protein CASSPKTGGGNTIYF.

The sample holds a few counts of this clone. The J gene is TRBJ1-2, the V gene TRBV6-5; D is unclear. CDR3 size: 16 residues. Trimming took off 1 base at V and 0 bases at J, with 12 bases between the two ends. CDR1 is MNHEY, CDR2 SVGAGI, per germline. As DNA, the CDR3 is TGTGCCAGCAGTTACTTAGGTGGGCTCGCTAACTATGGCTACACCTTC. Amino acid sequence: CASSYLGGLANYGYTF.

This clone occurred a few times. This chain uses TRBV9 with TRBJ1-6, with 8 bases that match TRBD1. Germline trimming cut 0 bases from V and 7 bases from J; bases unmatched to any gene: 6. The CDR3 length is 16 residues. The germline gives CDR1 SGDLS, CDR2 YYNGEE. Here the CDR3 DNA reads TGTGCCAGCAGCGTAGCCGGACAGGGAGGCAATTCACCCCTCCACTTT. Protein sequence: CASSVAGQGGNSPLHF.

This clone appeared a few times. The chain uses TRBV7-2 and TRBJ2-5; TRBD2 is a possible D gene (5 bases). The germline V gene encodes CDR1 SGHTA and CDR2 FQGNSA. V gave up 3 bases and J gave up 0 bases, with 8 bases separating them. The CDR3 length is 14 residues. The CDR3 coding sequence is TGTGCCAGCAGCTTTAACGGGGACCAAGAGACCCAGTACTTC. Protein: CASSFNGDQETQYF. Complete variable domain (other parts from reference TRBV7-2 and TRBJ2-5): GAGVSQSPSNKVTEKGKDVELRCDPISGHTALYWYRQSLGQGLEFLIYFQGNSAPDKSGLPSDRFSAERTGGSVSTLTIQRTQQEDSAVYLCASSFNGDQETQYFGPGTRLLVL.

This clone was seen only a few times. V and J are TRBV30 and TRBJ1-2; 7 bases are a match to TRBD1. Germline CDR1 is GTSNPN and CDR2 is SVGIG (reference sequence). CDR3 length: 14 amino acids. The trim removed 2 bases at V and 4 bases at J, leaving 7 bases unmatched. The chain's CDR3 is CAWSLTGNPYGYTF. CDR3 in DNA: TGTGCCTGGAGTCTGACAGGGAACCCCTATGGCTACACCTTC.

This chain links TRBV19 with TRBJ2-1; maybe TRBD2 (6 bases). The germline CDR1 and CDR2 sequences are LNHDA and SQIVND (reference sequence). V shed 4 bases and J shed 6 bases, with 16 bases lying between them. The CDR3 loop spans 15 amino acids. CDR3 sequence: CASSSGAGNVNEQFF. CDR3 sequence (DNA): TGTGCCAGTAGTAGCGGGGCAGGGAACGTCAATGAGCAGTTCTTC.

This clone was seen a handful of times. The CDR3 DNA reads TGCGCCAGCAGCCAGGACAGGATTTCGAACACCGGGGAGCTGTTTTTT. Protein product: CASSQDRISNTGELFF. The chain recombines TRBV4-3 with TRBJ2-2; TRBD1 agrees at 7 bases. Germline V CDR1 and CDR2: LGHNA, YSLEER. The CDR3 loop spans 16 amino acids. Trimming took 3 bases from V and 0 from J; bases not matched to a gene: 4.

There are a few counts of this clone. Here the CDR3 reads CASKGTGPYEQYF. The CDR3 nucleotides read TGTGCCAGCAAAGGGACAGGTCCCTACGAGCAGTACTTC. The chain uses TRBV6-1 and TRBJ2-7; 8 nucleotides match TRBD1. CDR3 length: 13 amino acids. Germline CDR1 reads MNHNS; CDR2 reads SASEGT. V lost 7 bases, J lost 2 bases, and 4 bases stayed unmatched.

CDR3 nucleotides: TGTGCCAGCGCTATCGGCACTGAAGCTTTCTTT. Amino acid sequence: CASAIGTEAFF. This chain connects TRBV4-2 to TRBJ1-1; D remains ambiguous. The germline V gene has CDR1 LGHNA and CDR2 YNFKEQ. The CDR3 contains 11 residues. Trimming removed 8 bases at V and 4 bases at J, with 8 bases between.

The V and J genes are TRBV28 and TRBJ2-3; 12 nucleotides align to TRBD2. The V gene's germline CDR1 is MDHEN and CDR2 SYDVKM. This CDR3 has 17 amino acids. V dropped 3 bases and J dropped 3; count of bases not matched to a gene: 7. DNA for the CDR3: TGTGCCAGCAGTTTCCCACTAGCGGGAGGCTTAACAGATACGCAGTATTTT. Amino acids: CASSFPLAGGLTDTQYF.

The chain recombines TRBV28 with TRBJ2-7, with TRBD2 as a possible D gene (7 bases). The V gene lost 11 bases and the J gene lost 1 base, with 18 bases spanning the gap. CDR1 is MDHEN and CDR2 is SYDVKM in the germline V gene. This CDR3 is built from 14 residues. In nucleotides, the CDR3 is TGTGCCTGCGGAGGGGAGGGGGTTTCCTACGAGCAGTACTTC. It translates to CACGGEGVSYEQYF.

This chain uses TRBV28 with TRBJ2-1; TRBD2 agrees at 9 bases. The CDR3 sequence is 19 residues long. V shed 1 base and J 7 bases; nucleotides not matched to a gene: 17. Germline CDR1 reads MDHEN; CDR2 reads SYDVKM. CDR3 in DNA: TGTGCCAGCAGTTTATATGGCCCCCAGGCGACTAGCGGAGGAAATGAGCAGTTCTTC. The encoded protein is CASSLYGPQATSGGNEQFF.

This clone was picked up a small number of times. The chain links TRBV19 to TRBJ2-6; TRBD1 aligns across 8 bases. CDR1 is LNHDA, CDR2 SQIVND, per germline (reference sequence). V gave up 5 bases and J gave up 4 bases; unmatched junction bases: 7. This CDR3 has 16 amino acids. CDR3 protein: CASSPRTGFGANVLTF. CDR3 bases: TGTGCCAGTAGTCCTCGGACAGGGTTCGGGGCCAACGTCCTGACTTTC.

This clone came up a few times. The CDR3 DNA follows: TGTGCCAGTAGTCCTCTAGCCCGGGGTAGCAATCAGCCCCAGCATTTT. This gives the protein CASSPLARGSNQPQHF. The rearrangement joins TRBV19 to TRBJ1-5; unclear D gene. Germline CDR1 and CDR2: LNHDA and SQIVND (reference sequence). The V gene lost 5 bases and the J gene lost 0 bases, with 14 bases spanning the gap. The CDR3 has 16 amino acids. Full variable domain (missing parts from reference TRBV19 and TRBJ1-5): DGGITQSPKYLFRKEGQNVTLSCEQNLNHDAMYWYRQDPGQGLRLIYYSQIVNDFQKGDIAEGYSVSREKKESFPLTVTSAQKNPTAFYLCASSPLARGSNQPQHFGDGTRLSIL.

The CDR3 is CASSSFRDREMRETDTQYF. The CDR3 DNA reads as TGTGCCAGCAGCTCGTTCCGGGACAGGGAGATGCGGGAGACAGATACGCAGTATTTT. The rearrangement uses TRBV13 and TRBJ2-3; 9 nucleotides align to TRBD1. The CDR3 totals 19 residues. After removal of 4 bases from V and 3 bases from J, the junction contained 17 bases not matched to a gene. Germline CDR1 and CDR2: PRHDT and FYEKMQ (reference sequence).

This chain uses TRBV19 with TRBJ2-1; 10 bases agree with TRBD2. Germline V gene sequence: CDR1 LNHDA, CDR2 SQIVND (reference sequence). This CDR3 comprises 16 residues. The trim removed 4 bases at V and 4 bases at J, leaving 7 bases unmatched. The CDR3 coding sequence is TGTGCCAGTAGTACTCTAGCGGGAGAAGGGTACAATGAGCAGTTCTTC. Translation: CASSTLAGEGYNEQFF.

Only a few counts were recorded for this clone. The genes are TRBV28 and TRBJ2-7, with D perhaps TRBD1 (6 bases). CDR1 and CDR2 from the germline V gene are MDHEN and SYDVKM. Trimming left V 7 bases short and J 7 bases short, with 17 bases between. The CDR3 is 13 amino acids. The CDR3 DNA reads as TGTGCCAGCACCATGACAGGATCGGGGGAGCAGTACTTC. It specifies CASTMTGSGEQYF.

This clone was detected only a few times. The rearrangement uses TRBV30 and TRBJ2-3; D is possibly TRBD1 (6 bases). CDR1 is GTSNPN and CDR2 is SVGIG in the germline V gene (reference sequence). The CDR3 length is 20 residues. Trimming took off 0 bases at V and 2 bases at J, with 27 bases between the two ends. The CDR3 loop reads CAWSVKVTRTVHVHTDTQYF. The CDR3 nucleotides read TGTGCCTGGAGTGTAAAAGTAACTCGGACAGTCCATGTCCACACAGATACGCAGTATTTT.

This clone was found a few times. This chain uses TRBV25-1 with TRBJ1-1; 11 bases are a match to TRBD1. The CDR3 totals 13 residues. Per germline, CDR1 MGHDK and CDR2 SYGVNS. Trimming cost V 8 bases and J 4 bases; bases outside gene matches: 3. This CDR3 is CASSGTGGTEAFF. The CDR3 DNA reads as TGTGCCAGCTCTGGGACAGGGGGCACTGAAGCTTTCTTT.

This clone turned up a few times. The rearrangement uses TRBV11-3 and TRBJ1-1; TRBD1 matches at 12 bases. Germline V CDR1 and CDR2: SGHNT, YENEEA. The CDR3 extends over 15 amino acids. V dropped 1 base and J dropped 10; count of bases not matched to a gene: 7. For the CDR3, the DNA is TGTGCCAGCAGCTTAGGGGACAGGGGGCTGGGTGGAGCTTTCTTT. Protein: CASSLGDRGLGGAFF.